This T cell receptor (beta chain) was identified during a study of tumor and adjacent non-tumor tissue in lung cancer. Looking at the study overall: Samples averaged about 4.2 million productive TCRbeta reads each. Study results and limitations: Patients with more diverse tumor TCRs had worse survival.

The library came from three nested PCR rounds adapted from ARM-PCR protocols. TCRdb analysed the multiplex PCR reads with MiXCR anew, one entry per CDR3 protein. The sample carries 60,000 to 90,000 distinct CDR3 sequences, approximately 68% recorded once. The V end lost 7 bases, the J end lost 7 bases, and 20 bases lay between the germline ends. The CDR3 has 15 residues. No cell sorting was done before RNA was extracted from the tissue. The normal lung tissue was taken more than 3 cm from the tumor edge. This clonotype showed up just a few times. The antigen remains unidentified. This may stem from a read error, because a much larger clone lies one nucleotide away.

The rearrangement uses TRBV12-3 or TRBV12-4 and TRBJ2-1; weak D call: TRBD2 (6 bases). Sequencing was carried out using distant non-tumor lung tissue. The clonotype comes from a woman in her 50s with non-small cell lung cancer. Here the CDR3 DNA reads TGTGCCAGCACCACAGTTATCGGGAGTCGGAATGAGCAGTTCTTC. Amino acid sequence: CASTTVIGSRNEQFF.